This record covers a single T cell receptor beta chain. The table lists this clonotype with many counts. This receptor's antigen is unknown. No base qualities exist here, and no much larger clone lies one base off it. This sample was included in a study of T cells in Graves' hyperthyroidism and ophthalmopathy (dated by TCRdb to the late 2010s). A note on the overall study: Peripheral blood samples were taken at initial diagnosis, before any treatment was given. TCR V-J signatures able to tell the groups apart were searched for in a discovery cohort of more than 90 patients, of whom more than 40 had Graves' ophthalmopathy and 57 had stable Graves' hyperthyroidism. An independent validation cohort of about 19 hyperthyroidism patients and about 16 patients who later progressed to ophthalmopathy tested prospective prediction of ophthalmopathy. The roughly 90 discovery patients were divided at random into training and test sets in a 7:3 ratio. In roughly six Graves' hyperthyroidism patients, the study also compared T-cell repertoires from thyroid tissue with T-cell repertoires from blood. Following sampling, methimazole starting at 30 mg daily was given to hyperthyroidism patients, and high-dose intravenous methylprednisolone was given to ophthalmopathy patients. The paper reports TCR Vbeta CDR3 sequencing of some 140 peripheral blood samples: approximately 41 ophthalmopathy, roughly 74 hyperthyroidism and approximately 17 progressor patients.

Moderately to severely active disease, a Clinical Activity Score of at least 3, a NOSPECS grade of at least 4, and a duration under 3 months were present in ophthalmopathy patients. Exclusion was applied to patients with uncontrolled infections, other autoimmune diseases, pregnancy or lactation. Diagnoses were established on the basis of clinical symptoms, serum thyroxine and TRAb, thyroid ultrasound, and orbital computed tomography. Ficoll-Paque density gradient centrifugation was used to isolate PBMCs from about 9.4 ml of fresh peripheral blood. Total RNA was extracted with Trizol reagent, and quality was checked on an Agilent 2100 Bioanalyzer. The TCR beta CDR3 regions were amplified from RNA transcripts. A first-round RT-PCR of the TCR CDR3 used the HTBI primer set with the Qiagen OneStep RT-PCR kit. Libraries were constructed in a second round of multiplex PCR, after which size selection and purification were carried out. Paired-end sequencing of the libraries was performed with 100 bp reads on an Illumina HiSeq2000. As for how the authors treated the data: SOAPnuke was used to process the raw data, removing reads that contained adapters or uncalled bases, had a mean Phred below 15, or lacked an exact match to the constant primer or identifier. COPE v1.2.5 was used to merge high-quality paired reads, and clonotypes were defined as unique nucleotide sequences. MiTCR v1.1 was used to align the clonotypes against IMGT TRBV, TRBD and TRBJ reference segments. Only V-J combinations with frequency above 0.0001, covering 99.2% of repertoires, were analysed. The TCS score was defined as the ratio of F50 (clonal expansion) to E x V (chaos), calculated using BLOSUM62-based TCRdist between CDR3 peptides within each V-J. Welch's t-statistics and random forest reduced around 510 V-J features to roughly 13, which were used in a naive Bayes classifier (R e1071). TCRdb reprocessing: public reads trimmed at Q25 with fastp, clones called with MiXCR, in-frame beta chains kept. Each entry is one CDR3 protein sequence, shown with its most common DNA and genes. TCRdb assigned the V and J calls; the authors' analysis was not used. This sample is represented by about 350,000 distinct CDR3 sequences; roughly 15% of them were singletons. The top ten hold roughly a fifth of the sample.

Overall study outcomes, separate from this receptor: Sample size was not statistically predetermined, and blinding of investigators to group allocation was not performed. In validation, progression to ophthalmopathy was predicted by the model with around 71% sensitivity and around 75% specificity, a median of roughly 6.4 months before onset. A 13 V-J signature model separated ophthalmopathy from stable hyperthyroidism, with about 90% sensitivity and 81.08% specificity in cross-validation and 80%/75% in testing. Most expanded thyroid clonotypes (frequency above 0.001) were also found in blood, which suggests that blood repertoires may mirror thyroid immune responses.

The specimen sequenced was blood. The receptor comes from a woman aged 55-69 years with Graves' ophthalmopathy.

The sequenced DNA is TGTGCCTGGAGCCTGGTTAGCACTGAAGCTTTCTTT. The resulting protein is CAWSLVSTEAFF. The sequence links TRBV30 to TRBJ1-1; confidence is insufficient to name the D gene. CDR1 and CDR2 (GTSNPN, SVGIG) derive from the germline V gene (reference sequence). V is cut by 3 bases and J by 4 bases, and the space between the germline ends is 9 bases. CDR3 length: 12 amino acids, cysteine to phenylalanine. Of all the DNA, just the CDR3 is kept, 36 bases in frame from base 1.